This TCR beta chain was found in a study of blood T cell repertoires in COVID-19. Germline CDR1 LGHDT, CDR2 YNNKEL (reference sequence). The CDR3 totals 18 residues. V was clipped by 1 base and J by 6 bases, with 21 bases between them. Sequencing used immunoSEQ multiplex PCR; TCRdb keeps in-frame clones, though not all of them. This table has approximately 210,000 clones, roughly 90% appearing once. The rearrangement joins TRBV3-1 (or the pseudogene TRBV3-2) to TRBJ1-4; D remains ambiguous. The TCR originated in a man in his 70s with acute or convalescent COVID-19. Source material: peripheral blood. This CDR3 reads CASSQAHTSRADHEKLFF. The CDR3 coding sequence is TGTGCCAGCAGCCAAGCCCATACTAGTCGGGCAGACCATGAAAAACTGTTTTTT.